This TCR beta chain was sequenced in a study of blood T cell repertoires in COVID-19. Across the study: The United States, Italy and Spain were the sources of the acute and convalescent COVID-19 samples. Sources were T cells, B-cell-depleted T cells, or PBMCs; the material itself was cDNA or gDNA.

This clone came up once. How the authors handled the data: Amplification of reference gene primers was used by the study to estimate nucleated cell counts. Produced via immunoSEQ multiplex PCR; TCRdb's table is partial and in-frame only. That table gives V, J and clone size, and the DNA gave D and trimming. The sample has approximately 80,000 clones, 86% seen once. This CDR3 contains 14 residues. In germline, CDR1 is MNHEY, CDR2 SVGAGI. V shed 5 bases and J shed 0 bases, with 10 bases lying between them. The sequence came from a man aged 50 or older with active COVID-19. The sample consisted of peripheral blood. V usage is TRBV6-5 and J usage is TRBJ1-1, with D tentatively TRBD1 (5 bases). CDR3 region: CASSNRQLNTEAFF. CDR3 nucleotide sequence: TGTGCCAGCAGTAATCGACAGCTGAACACTGAAGCTTTCTTT.